This T cell receptor beta chain was captured by sequencing in a study of blood T cell repertoires in COVID-19. Measured with immunoSEQ multiplex PCR; TCRdb has only the in-frame clones, and not every one. The top ten hold about 2.6% of the sample, which has 150,000 to 200,000 clones, 80% to 85% seen once. This clonotype originated in a human donor with acute or convalescent COVID-19. The donor label of this sample is uncertain. Sequenced: peripheral blood.

CDR3 in DNA: TGCGCCAGCAGCTTGGGACAGGGTGGCGATGAGCAGTTCTTC. This translates into CASSLGQGGDEQFF. V and J are TRBV5-1 and TRBJ2-1, with 7 bases lining up with TRBD1. The CDR3 has 14 residues. Germline CDR1 is SGHRS and CDR2 is YFSETQ. Germline trimming cut 0 bases from V and 8 bases from J; bases unmatched to any gene: 5.